This T cell receptor (beta chain) was sequenced during a study of spatial heterogeneity in lung cancer. The overall study: Counts of TCR transcripts in tumor regions correlated strongly with a matched bulk RNA-seq T cell module score. General study points: Estimated coverage of tumor T cells was about 7% for alpha and 11% to 15% for beta chains. Tracking of tumor mutation counts was seen in expanded intratumoral alpha and beta TCR counts.

Via MiXCR, TCRdb re-called the 5' RACE reads, giving one row per CDR3 protein. The table records a few thousand distinct CDR3 sequences, approximately 7.5% of them present only once. Time point: sample taken at primary tumor resection. Unsorted tumor, nontumor lung tissue or cryopreserved PBMC supplied the whole RNA. By its share, this clonotype is medium-sized. The antigen is unknown. CDR1 and CDR2 from the germline V gene are DFQATT and SNEGSKA (reference sequence). CDR3 length equals 14 residues. With 0 bases removed from V and 0 bases from J, the gap between germline ends came to 8 bases. The receptor comes from a female donor with early-stage non-small cell lung cancer. This sequence joins TRBV20-1 and TRBJ1-2, with D unresolved. The sample in question was lung tumor tissue, obtained at surgery. The DNA for the CDR3 is TGCAGTGCTAGAGATGGGCAGTCTAACTATGGCTACACCTTC. Residues: CSARDGQSNYGYTF.